This T cell receptor (beta chain) was recorded in a study of T cells after yellow fever vaccination. In making TCR cDNA, 5'RACE template switching added a universal primer site and UMIs to it. TCRdb passed the 5' RACE reads through MiXCR, listing each CDR3 protein once. This repertoire shows 300,000 to 350,000 distinct CDR3 sequences, 3.5% to 4.5% found once; its top ten account for roughly 21%. CDR3 length equals 14 residues. With 4 bases clipped from V and 5 bases from J, the junction kept 3 bases outside the gene matches. CDR1 is SGHRS, CDR2 YFSETQ, per germline. Study-level findings and limits: Weaker, the secondary response had a peak occurring faster, on day 5 versus 15. Contamination of FACS-sorted repertoires by abundant clonotypes from the bulk population could occur. Boosting was followed by the reappearance of most primary-vaccination clones (just under 97% CD4, under 90% CD8).

This clonotype was counted only a few times. Its antigen is not identified. Sequences were derived from PBMCs, sampled 15 days after the yellow fever booster vaccination. This TCR derives from a man aged 18 to 30 who received the YFV17D yellow fever vaccine. This sequence joins TRBV5-1 and TRBJ1-6; 7 nucleotides agree with TRBD1. CDR3 bases: TGCGCCAGCAGCCCGGGACAGAATAATTCACCCCTCCACTTT. Amino acids: CASSPGQNNSPLHF.